This TCR beta chain came from a study of T-cell reconstitution after alpha-beta-depleted transplantation in children. Unique molecular identifiers were used in preparing the TCRbeta library. TCRdb fed the PCR reads into MiXCR, producing one record per CDR3 protein. The sample shows around 480,000 distinct CDR3 sequences, less than 35% of them seen only once. From germline, CDR1 is MNHNS and CDR2 SASEGT. Trimming left V 4 bases short and J 3 bases short, with 12 bases between. The CDR3 extends over 14 amino acids. The sequence was obtained from a human donor who donated a stem cell graft to a child with aplastic anemia. The chain employs TRBV6-1 and TRBJ1-2; weak D call: TRBD1 (5 bases). Sequenced material: PBMCs from the stem cell graft donor, taken from the stem cell graft. CDR3 residues: CASSGDSLYYGYTF. The CDR3 DNA reads as TGTGCCAGCAGTGGTGACAGCCTCTACTATGGCTACACCTTC.